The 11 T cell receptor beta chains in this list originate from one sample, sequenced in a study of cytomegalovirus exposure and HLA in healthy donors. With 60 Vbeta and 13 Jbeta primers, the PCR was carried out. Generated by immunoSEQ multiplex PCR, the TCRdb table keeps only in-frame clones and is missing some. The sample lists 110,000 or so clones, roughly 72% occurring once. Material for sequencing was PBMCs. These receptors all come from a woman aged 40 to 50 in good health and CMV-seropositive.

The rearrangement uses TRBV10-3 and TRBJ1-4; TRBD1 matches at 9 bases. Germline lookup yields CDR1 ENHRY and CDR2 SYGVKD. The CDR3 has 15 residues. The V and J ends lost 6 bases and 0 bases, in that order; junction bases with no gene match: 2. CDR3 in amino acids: CAISWTGATNEKLFF. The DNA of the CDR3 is TGTGCCATCAGCTGGACAGGGGCAACTAATGAAAAACTGTTTTTT.

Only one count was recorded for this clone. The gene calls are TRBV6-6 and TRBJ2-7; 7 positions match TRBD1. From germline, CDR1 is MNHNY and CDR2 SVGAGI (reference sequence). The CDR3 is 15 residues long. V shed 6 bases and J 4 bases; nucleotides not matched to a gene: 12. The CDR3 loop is CASSLPTGTIYEQYF. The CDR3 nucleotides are TGTGCCAGCAGCCTACCGACAGGGACAATATACGAGCAGTACTTC.

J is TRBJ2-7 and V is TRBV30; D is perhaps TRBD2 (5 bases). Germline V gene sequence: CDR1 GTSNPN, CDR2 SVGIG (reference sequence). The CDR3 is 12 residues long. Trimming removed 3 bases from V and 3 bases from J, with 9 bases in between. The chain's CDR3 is CAWRGVDYEQYF. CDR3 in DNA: TGTGCCTGGAGGGGAGTGGACTACGAGCAGTACTTC. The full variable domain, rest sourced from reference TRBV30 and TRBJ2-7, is SQTIHQWPATLVQPVGSPLSLECTVEGTSNPNLYWYRQAAGRGLQLLFYSVGIGQISSEVPQNLSASRPQDRQFILSSKKLLLSDSGFYLCAWRGVDYEQYFGPGTRLTVT.

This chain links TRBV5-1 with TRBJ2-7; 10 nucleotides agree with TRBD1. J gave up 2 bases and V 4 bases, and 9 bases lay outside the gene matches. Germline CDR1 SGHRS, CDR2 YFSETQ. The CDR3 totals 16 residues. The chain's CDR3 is CASSPLGQGVTYEQYF. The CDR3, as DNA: TGCGCCAGCAGCCCTCTCGGACAGGGGGTCACCTACGAGCAGTACTTC.

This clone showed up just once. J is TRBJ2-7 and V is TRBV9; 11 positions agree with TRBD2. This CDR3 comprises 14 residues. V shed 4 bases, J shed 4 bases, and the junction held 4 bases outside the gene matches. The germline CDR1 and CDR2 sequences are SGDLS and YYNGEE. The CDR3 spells CASSLGTSGYEQYF. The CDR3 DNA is TGTGCCAGCAGCCTTGGGACTAGCGGTTACGAGCAGTACTTC. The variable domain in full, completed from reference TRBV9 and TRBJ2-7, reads DSGVTQTPKHLITATGQRVTLRCSPRSGDLSVYWYQQSLDQGLQFLIQYYNGEERAKGNILERFSAQQFPDLHSELNLSSLELGDSALYFCASSLGTSGYEQYFGPGTRLTVT.

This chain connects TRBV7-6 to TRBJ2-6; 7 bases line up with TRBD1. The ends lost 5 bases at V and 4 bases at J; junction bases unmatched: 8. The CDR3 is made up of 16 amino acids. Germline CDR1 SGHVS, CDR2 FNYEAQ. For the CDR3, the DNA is TGTGCCAGCAGCGACCGGGACAGATCAGGGGCCAACGTCCTGACTTTC. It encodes CASSDRDRSGANVLTF.

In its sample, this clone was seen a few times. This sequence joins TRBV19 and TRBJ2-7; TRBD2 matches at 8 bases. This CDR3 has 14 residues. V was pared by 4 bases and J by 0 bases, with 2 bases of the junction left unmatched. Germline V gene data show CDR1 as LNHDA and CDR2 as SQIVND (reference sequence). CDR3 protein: CASSSGGPSYEQYF. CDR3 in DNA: TGTGCCAGTAGTAGCGGGGGGCCCTCCTACGAGCAGTACTTC.

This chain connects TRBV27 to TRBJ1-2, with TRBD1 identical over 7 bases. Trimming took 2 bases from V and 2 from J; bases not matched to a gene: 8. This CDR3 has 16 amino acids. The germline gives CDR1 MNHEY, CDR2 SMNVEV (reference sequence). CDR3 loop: CASSLRGQHPNYGYTF. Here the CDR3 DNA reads TGTGCCAGCAGTTTAAGGGGACAGCACCCAAACTATGGCTACACCTTC.

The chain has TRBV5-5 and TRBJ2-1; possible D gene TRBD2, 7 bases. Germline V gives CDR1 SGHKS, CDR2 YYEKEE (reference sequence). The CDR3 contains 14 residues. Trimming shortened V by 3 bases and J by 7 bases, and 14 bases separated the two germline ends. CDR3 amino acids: CASSWGGRRNEQFF. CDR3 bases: TGTGCCAGCAGCTGGGGGGGGCGCCGGAATGAGCAGTTCTTC.

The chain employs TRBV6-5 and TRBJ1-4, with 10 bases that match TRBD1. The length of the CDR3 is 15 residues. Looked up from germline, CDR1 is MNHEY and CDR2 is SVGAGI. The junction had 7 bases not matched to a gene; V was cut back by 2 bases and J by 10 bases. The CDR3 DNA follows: TGTGCCAGCAGTTACACCGGGACAGGGGACTTAAAACTGTTTTTT. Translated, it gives CASSYTGTGDLKLFF.

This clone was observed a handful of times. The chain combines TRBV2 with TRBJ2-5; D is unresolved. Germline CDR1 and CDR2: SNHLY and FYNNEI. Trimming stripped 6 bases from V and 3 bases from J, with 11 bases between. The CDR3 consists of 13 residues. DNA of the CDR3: TGTGCCAGCAGGGCTCTTGTTAAAGAGACCCAGTACTTC. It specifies CASRALVKETQYF.